This T cell receptor beta chain was sequenced in a study of blood T cells in healthy people across ages. Findings and limits, study-wide: Donors of long life had a larger count of naive CD4+ cells and greater diversity than aged donors. Older age went with lower TCR beta diversity per million T cells, in a roughly linear way.

A J-beta primer mix and a sample-barcoded 5' primer were used in a second PCR of about 7 to 12 cycles. Samples each returned at least 2.5 million CDR3-containing paired-end reads. In TCRdb, the 5' RACE reads were re-called with MiXCR into one record per CDR3 protein. The sample records 650,000 to 800,000 distinct CDR3 sequences, approximately 48% being singletons. This clonotype has a handful of counts. Its matching antigen is unknown. Looked up from germline, CDR1 is SEHNR and CDR2 is FQNEAQ (reference sequence). V shed 5 bases, J shed 2 bases, and the junction held 7 bases outside the gene matches. The CDR3 extends over 15 amino acids. Each donor was a healthy Caucasian individual from Russia, aged roughly 6 to 95.

This receptor was obtained from a man in his sixties in good health. What was sequenced was blood. The chain employs TRBV7-9 and TRBJ2-5; 8 bases fit TRBD1. The CDR3 sequence: CASSPRDRPQETQYF. The CDR3 DNA reads as TGTGCCAGCAGCCCCCGGGACAGGCCTCAAGAGACCCAGTACTTC.